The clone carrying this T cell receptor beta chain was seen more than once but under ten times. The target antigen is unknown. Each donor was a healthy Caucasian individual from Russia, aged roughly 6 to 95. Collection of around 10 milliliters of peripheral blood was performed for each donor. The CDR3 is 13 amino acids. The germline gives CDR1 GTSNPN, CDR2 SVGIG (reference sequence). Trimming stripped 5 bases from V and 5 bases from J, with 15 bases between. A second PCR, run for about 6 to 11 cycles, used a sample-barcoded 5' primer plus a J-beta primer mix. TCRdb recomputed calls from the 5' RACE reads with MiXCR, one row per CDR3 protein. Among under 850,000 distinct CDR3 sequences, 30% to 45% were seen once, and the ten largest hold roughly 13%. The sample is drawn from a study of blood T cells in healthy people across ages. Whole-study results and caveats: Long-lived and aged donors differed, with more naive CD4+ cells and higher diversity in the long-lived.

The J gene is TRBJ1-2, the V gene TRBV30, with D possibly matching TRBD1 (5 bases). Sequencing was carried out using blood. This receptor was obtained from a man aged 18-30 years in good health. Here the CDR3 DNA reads TGTGCCTGGGGAATGGGGGATGGTTATGGCTACACCTTC. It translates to CAWGMGDGYGYTF.